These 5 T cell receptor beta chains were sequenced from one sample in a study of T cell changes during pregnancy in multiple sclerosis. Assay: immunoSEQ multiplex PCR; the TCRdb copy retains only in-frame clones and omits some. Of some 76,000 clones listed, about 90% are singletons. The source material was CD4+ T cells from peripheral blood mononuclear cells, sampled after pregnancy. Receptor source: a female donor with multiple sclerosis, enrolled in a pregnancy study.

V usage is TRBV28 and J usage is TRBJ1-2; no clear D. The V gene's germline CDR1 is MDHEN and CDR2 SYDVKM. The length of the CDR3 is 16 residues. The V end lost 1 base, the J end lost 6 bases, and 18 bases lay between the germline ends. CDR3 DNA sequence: TGTGCCAGCAGTTTATCAGCGGTTTTGGGCCTGGATGGCTACACCTTC. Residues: CASSLSAVLGLDGYTF.

Here the CDR3 reads CASSLPLAGGSNEQFF. The CDR3 DNA is TGTGCCAGCAGCTTGCCCCTAGCGGGAGGGTCCAATGAGCAGTTCTTC. V is TRBV7-2 and J is TRBJ2-1, with 12 bases that match TRBD2. Germline CDR1 reads SGHTA; CDR2 reads FQGNSA. The CDR3 length is 16 residues. V trimming: 3 bases; J trimming: 6 bases; junction bases outside the gene matches: 6.

The CDR3 loop reads CASSSRINEQFF. In DNA form, the CDR3 reads TGTGCCAGCAGTTCTCGTATCAATGAGCAGTTCTTC. V gene TRBV28 combines with J gene TRBJ2-1; D not certain. The CDR3 is made up of 12 amino acids. Looked up from germline, CDR1 is MDHEN and CDR2 is SYDVKM. With 4 bases removed from V and 6 bases from J, the gap between germline ends came to 7 bases.

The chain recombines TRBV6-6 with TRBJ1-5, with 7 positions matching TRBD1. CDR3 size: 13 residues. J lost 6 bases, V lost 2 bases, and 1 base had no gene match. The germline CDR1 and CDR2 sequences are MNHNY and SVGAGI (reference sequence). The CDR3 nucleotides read TGTGCCAGCAGTTACGACAGGGCTCAGCCCCAGCATTTT. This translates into CASSYDRAQPQHF.

The CDR3 spells CASSLWTGETEAFF. CDR3 nucleotide sequence: TGTGCCAGCAGCCTATGGACAGGGGAGACTGAAGCTTTCTTT. The chain is built from TRBV9 and TRBJ1-1, with 9 nucleotides matching TRBD1. The germline V gene has CDR1 SGDLS and CDR2 YYNGEE. The V gene end was trimmed by 4 bases and the J gene end by 5 bases; junction bases not matched to a gene: 6. The CDR3 consists of 14 residues.